This T cell receptor (beta chain) was captured by sequencing in a study of T cell responses to AZD1222 COVID-19 vaccine. Study-wide results and caveats: Donors skewed white British and female; clonal diversity was possibly underestimated.

Concerning this clone itself: What it recognizes is unknown.

Per germline, CDR1 MDHEN and CDR2 SYDVKM. V was cut by 3 bases and J by 5 bases, with 7 bases left in between. The CDR3 is made up of 12 amino acids. Produced via immunoSEQ multiplex PCR; TCRdb's table is partial and in-frame only. The data hold 200,000 to 250,000 clones, with approximately 94% observed a single time. This chain links TRBV28 with TRBJ1-2; D perhaps matches TRBD1 (5 bases). This material consisted of peripheral blood, taken on day 0 of MenACWY control vaccination. The TCR sequence derives from an adult in good health. CDR3 region: CASSLGEYGYTF. CDR3 DNA sequence: TGTGCCAGCAGTTTGGGGGAGTATGGCTACACCTTC.